The 5 T cell receptor beta chains below all came from one sample that was sequenced in a study of human T cells and chemical hapten exposure. TCRdb used MiXCR to reprocess the RACE reads, holding one entry per CDR3 protein. The sample yields more than 90,000 distinct CDR3 sequences, approximately 10% seen once. Time point defined: patch test 2, 6 weeks after DPC sensitization. The treatment is: therapeutic diphenylcyclopropenone sensitization with weekly scalp DPC. The sequences come from whole blood, collected in connection with sensitization to the hapten diphenylcyclopropenone (DPC). The receptors were gathered from a woman aged 40 to 49 with alopecia areata. Some clones in this sample may be carry-over from other donors' samples.

This clonotype showed up many times. This chain connects TRBV5-5 to TRBJ2-1, with D perhaps assigned TRBD1 or TRBD2 (5 bases each). Germline assignment: CDR1 SGHKS and CDR2 YYEKEE (reference sequence). Trimming pared 6 bases from V and 9 bases from J, leaving 19 bases between. The CDR3 totals 14 residues. CDR3 DNA sequence: TGTGCCAGCACCCGAGGGCTAGGGGTCACTGAGCAGTTCTTC. Protein product: CASTRGLGVTEQFF.

This clonotype was counted many times. At one end, the junction sequence differs from germline, possibly due to a read error. The chain couples TRBV10-3 to TRBJ2-1; 7 nucleotides line up with TRBD1. Germline assignment: CDR1 ENHRY and CDR2 SYGVKD. This CDR3 spans 14 amino acids. In nucleotides, the CDR3 is TGTGCCACCAGTGACAGGGTGTCCTACAATGAGCAGTTCTTC. The encoded protein is CATSDRVSYNEQFF.

This clonotype occurred a few times. J is TRBJ1-4 and V is TRBV28; TRBD1 agrees at 9 bases. CDR1 is MDHEN and CDR2 is SYDVKM in the germline V gene. This CDR3 contains 16 residues. Trimming at V came to 7 bases and at J to 5 bases, leaving 11 bases not matched to a gene. The CDR3 region has the DNA TGTGCCAGCACCGAGCCCCCCGGGACAGGGAATGAAAAACTGTTTTTT. The encoded protein is CASTEPPGTGNEKLFF.

The chain carries TRBV6-6 and TRBJ2-7; 10 bases are shared with TRBD1. The germline gives CDR1 MNHNY, CDR2 SVGAGI (reference sequence). V dropped 8 bases and J dropped 3; count of bases not matched to a gene: 13. The CDR3 length is 16 residues. The CDR3 nucleotides are TGTGCCAGCCGCTCAAACCCCCGGACAGGGGGCTACGAGCAGTACTTC. Its protein is CASRSNPRTGGYEQYF.

The sample holds many counts of this clonotype. The rearrangement uses TRBV27 and TRBJ2-1; perhaps TRBD2 as D (6 bases). V gave up 4 bases and J gave up 6 bases, with 16 bases separating them. The germline gives CDR1 MNHEY, CDR2 SMNVEV (reference sequence). The CDR3 is 15 amino acids. The CDR3 is CASSSPGLQINEQFF. The CDR3, as DNA: TGTGCCAGCAGTTCACCGGGACTCCAAATCAATGAGCAGTTCTTC.